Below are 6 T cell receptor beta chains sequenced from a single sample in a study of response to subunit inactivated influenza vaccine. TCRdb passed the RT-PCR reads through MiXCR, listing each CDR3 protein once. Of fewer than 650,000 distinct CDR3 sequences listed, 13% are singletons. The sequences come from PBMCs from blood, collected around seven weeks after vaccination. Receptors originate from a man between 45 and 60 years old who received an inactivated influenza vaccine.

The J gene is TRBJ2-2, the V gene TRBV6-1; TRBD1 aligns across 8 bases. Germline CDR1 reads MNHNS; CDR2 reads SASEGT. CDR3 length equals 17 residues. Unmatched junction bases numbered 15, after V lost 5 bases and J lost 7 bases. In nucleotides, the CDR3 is TGTGCCAGCAGTCTCATCCGATCCAGGGGGCAACACGGGGAGCTGTTTTTT. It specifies CASSLIRSRGQHGELFF.

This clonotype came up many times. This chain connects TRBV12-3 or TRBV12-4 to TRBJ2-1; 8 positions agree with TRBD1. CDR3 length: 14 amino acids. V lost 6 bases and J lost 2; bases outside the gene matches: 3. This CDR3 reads CASSPTGAYNEQFF. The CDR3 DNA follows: TGTGCCAGCAGCCCGACAGGGGCCTACAATGAGCAGTTCTTC.

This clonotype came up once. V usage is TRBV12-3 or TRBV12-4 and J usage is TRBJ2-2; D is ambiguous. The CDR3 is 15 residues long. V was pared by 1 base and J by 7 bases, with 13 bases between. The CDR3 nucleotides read TGTGCCAGCAGTTTAGAGCCTAATTACGGCGGGGAGCTGTTTTTT. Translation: CASSLEPNYGGELFF.

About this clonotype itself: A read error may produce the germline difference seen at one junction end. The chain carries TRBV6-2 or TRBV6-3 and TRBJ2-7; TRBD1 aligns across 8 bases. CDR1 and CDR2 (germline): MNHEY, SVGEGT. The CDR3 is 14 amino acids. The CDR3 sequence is CASSYWTGIDEQYF. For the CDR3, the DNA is TGTGCCAGCAGCTACTGGACAGGGATCGACGAGCAGTACTTC.

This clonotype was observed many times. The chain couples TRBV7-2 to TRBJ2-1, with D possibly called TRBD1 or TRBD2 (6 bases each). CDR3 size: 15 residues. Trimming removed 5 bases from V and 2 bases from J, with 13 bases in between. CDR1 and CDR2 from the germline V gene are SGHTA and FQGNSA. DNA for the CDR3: TGTGCCAGCAGCCGCGACGGGGGCACCTACAATGAGCAGTTCTTC. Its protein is CASSRDGGTYNEQFF.

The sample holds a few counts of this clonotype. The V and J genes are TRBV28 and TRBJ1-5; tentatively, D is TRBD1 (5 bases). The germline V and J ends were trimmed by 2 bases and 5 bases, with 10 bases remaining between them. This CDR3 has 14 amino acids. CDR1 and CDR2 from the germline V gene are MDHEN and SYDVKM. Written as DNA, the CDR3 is TGTGCCAGCAGTTTAAGGGGATGGGATCAGCCCCAGCATTTT. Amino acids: CASSLRGWDQPQHF.